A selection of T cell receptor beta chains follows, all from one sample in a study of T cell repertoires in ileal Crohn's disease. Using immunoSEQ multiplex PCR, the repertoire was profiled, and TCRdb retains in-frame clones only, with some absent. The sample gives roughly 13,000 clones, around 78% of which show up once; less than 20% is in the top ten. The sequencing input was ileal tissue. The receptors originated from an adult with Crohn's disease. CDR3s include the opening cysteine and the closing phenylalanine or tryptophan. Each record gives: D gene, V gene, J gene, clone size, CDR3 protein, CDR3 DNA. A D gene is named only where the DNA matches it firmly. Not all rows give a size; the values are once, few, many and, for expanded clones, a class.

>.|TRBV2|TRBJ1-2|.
CASSDDTWYGYTF
TGTGCCAGCAGTGATGACACCTGGTATGGCTACACCTTC
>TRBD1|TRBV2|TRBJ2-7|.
CASGGQLAYEQYF
TGTGCCAGTGGGGGACAGCTAGCCTACGAGCAGTACTTC
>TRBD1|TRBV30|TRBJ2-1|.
CAWSADRANEQFF
TGTGCCTGGAGTGCCGACAGGGCCAATGAGCAGTTCTTC
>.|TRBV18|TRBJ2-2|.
CASSPRVEGELFF
TGTGCCAGCTCACCACGAGTGGAGGGGGAGCTGTTTTTT
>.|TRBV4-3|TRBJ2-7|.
CASSQVVSSEQYF
TGCGCCAGCAGCCAAGTCGTTTCCAGCGAGCAGTACTTC
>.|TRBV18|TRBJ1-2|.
CASSRRVMNGYTF
TGTGCCAGCTCTCGCAGGGTTATGAATGGCTACACCTTC
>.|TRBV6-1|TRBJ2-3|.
CASSEVVGALKVDTQYF
TGTGCCAGCAGTGAAGTGGTAGGAGCCCTAAAGGTAGATACGCAGTATTTT
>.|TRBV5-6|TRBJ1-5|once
CASSSRFVNQPQHF
TGTGCCAGCAGCTCTCGGTTCGTCAATCAGCCCCAGCATTTT
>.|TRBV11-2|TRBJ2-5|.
CASSLAGGSGETQYF
TGTGCCAGCAGCTTAGCCGGTGGGTCGGGGGAGACCCAGTACTTC
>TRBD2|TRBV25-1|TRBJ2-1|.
CASSVGTRVGSYNEQFF
TGTGCCAGCAGTGTCGGGACTAGGGTCGGCTCCTACAATGAGCAGTTCTTC
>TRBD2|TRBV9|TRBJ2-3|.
CASSAGLATGTDTQYF
TGTGCCAGCAGCGCGGGACTAGCAACAGGCACAGATACGCAGTATTTT
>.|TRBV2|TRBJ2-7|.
CASSETGFSYEQYF
TGTGCCAGCAGTGAGACTGGATTCTCCTACGAGCAGTACTTC
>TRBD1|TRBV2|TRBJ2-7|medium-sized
CASTRQGATYEQYF
TGTGCCAGCACGAGACAGGGGGCGACGTACGAGCAGTACTTC
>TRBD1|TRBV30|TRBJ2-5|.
CAWSPRQGAGETQYF
TGTGCCTGGAGTCCTAGACAGGGGGCAGGGGAGACCCAGTACTTC
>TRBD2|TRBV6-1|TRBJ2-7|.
CASSEAGGGSYEQYF
TGTGCCAGCAGTGAGGCGGGGGGCGGCTCCTACGAGCAGTACTTC
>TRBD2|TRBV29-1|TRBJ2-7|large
CSVPGLAGSGEYF
TGCAGCGTGCCGGGACTAGCGGGGTCGGGGGAGTACTTC
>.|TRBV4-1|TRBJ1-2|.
CASSQDTPPYVKSGAYGYTF
TGCGCCAGCAGCCAAGATACCCCTCCGTACGTTAAAAGCGGGGCCTATGGCTACACCTTC
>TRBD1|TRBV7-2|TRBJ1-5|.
CASSLRQGSQPQHF
TGTGCCAGCAGCTTAAGACAGGGGTCTCAGCCCCAGCATTTT
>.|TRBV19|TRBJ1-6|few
CASSIGDMNSPLHF
TGTGCCAGTAGTATCGGTGACATGAATTCACCCCTCCACTTT
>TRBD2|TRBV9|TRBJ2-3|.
CASSVVPAGGLTDTQYF
TGTGCCAGCAGCGTAGTCCCAGCGGGGGGACTCACAGATACGCAGTATTTT
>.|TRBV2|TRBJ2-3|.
CASSELSDPTDTQYF
TGTGCCAGCAGTGAGCTAAGCGACCCTACAGATACGCAGTATTTT